A selection of T cell receptor beta chains follows, all from one sample in a study of blood T cell repertoires in COVID-19. The protocol was immunoSEQ multiplex PCR, while the TCRdb copy is restricted to in-frame clones and leaves out a portion. The repertoire holds hundreds of thousands of clones, with 82% as singletons. Sample: peripheral blood. The source is a woman of 80 years or more with acute or convalescent COVID-19. Both conserved end residues are part of each CDR3. A D gene is named only where the DNA matches it firmly. Clone size is not always given. Where it is, it says once, few, many or a class for expanded clones.

TRBJ2-5,TRBV11-3,TRBD2,few,TGTGCCAGCAGCTTAGACTCTAGCGGGCAAGAGACCCAGTACTTC,CASSLDSSGQETQYF
TRBJ1-4,TRBV28,.,few,TGTGCCAGCAGTTTAATTGGCAGGGGTGAGGAAAAACTGTTTTTT,CASSLIGRGEEKLFF
TRBJ1-1,TRBV11-2,.,.,TGTGCCAGCAGCTTAGAGGGAGGCCGCGCAGCTTTCTTT,CASSLEGGRAAFF
TRBJ2-1,TRBV5-1,TRBD1,.,TGCGCCAGCAGCCTGGATTGGGGGACAGGACTGTTCTTC,CASSLDWGTGLFF
TRBJ1-1,TRBV19,.,.,TGTGCCAGTAGTATAGCGCGGGGGGGCGCAGGTGAAGCTTTCTTT,CASSIARGGAGEAFF
TRBJ1-6,TRBV18,TRBD1,.,TGTGCCAGCTCAAACGGACAGGGGGGTTCACCCCTCCACTTT,CASSNGQGGSPLHF
TRBJ2-3,TRBV5-1,.,.,TGCGCCAGCAGATTGAACAGAGAGACAGATACGCAGTATTTT,CASRLNRETDTQYF
TRBJ1-5,TRBV19,TRBD1,.,TGTGCCAGTAGTCCTCCGGGACAGGGAGTTGTGCCCCAGCATTTT,CASSPPGQGVVPQHF
TRBJ1-2,TRBV3-1/TRBV3-2,TRBD1,.,TGTGCCAGCAGCCAAGCGGGACAGGGGGTTGGCTACACCTTC,CASSQAGQGVGYTF
TRBJ2-3,TRBV9,.,.,TGTGCCAGCAGCGTACAGGGCGGTGGCACAGATACGCAGTATTTT,CASSVQGGGTDTQYF
TRBJ1-2,TRBV7-2,.,few,TGTGCCAGCAGCATGGACTGGAACCACTATGGCTACACCTTC,CASSMDWNHYGYTF
TRBJ2-5,TRBV5-1,TRBD2,.,TGCGCCAGCAGCCTAGCGGACCTTGGAGAGACCCAGTACTTC,CASSLADLGETQYF
TRBJ1-2,TRBV12-3/TRBV12-4,.,.,TGTGCCAGCAGTCTCTCGGCGGGGTCCGGCTACACCTTC,CASSLSAGSGYTF
TRBJ2-7,TRBV5-1,.,.,TGCGCCAGCAGCTTGGAGAGCGCCTCCTACGAGCAGTACTTC,CASSLESASYEQYF
TRBJ1-6,TRBV2,.,.,TGTGCCAGCAGTTTAGGGGTGGGGGGAAATTACCCCCTCCACTTT,CASSLGVGGNYPLHF
TRBJ2-2,TRBV7-2,TRBD1,.,TGTGCCAGCGGTAGGGACAGGGGGTTCACCGGGGAGCTGTTTTTT,CASGRDRGFTGELFF
TRBJ1-1,TRBV24-1,.,.,TGTGCCACCAGTGAGTCAGGGGCGGAGAGGAACACTGAAGCTTTCTTT,CATSESGAERNTEAFF
TRBJ2-7,TRBV3-1/TRBV3-2,TRBD1,few,TGTGCCAGCAGCCAAGGGACAGGGGCCTACGAGCAGTACTTC,CASSQGTGAYEQYF
TRBJ1-1,TRBV5-1,.,.,TGCGCCAGCAGCTTGGCCGCAGGGATGAACACTGAAGCTTTCTTT,CASSLAAGMNTEAFF
TRBJ1-1,TRBV9,TRBD1,.,TGTGCCAGCAGCGCCCCCGGGACAGAGAACACTGAAGCTTTCTTT,CASSAPGTENTEAFF
TRBJ2-5,TRBV7-8,.,.,TGTGCCAGCAGCTCAGAACAGGCTCTAGAGACCCAGTACTTC,CASSSEQALETQYF
TRBJ1-6,TRBV28,TRBD1,.,TGTGCCACCGACGCGGACAGGGGAAATTCACCCCTCCACTTT,CATDADRGNSPLHF
TRBJ2-1,TRBV11-3,TRBD1,few,TGTGCCAGCAGCCCTCACAGGGGATTCAATGAGCAGTTCTTC,CASSPHRGFNEQFF
TRBJ2-1,TRBV6-2/TRBV6-3,TRBD2,.,TGTGCCAGCAGCCTAGCGGGGGGGGGTGAGCAGTTCTTC,CASSLAGGGEQFF
TRBJ1-1,TRBV7-8,TRBD1,.,TGTGCCAGCAGCTTAGGACAGGGCAGAGAAGCTTTCTTT,CASSLGQGREAFF
TRBJ2-3,TRBV25-1,.,.,TGTGCCAGCACCGGTATCACAGATACGCAGTATTTT,CASTGITDTQYF
TRBJ2-1,TRBV2,.,once,TGTGCCAGCTACACAGGGACCTTCAATGAGCAGTTCTTC,CASYTGTFNEQFF
TRBJ1-5,TRBV20-1,.,once,TGCAGTGCTAGTAGACAGGAAGTTATGAGCAATCAGCCCCAGCATTTT,CSASRQEVMSNQPQHF
TRBJ1-5,TRBV5-1,TRBD1,.,TGCGCCAGCAGCTTGGACGGACAGGGAAGTCAGCCCCAGCATTTT,CASSLDGQGSQPQHF
TRBJ2-1,TRBV7-6,TRBD2,.,TGTGCCAGCAGCTTAGCGGGCGCTAGCGGGGGGGGCAATGAGCAGTTCTTC,CASSLAGASGGGNEQFF
TRBJ2-5,TRBV9,TRBD2,.,TGTGCCACCACCCCCGGCGGGGGGGACGGGGAGACCCAGTACTTC,CATTPGGGDGETQYF
TRBJ1-2,TRBV20-1,.,.,TGCAGTGCTAGGCTAAACTATGGCTACACCTTC,CSARLNYGYTF
TRBJ2-7,TRBV18,.,.,TGTGCCAGCTCACCACCCTCTCGAGTATCCTACGAGCAGTACTTC,CASSPPSRVSYEQYF
TRBJ1-5,TRBV7-9,.,.,TGTGCCAGCAGCTTCGACGGGTATCAGCCCCAGCATTTT,CASSFDGYQPQHF
TRBJ2-2,TRBV12-1,.,.,TGTGCCAGCAGCTTTGTGACTAGCACTAACACCGGGGAGCTGTTTTTT,CASSFVTSTNTGELFF
TRBJ1-5,TRBV7-2,TRBD1,.,TGTGCCAGCAGCTTAAGGACAGGTGGCAATCAGCCCCAGCATTTT,CASSLRTGGNQPQHF
TRBJ1-1,TRBV2,.,.,TGTGCCAGCAGTGGATTGGACAGAGCCACTGAAGCTTTCTTT,CASSGLDRATEAFF
TRBJ1-2,TRBV6-5,.,.,TGTGCCAGCATCCCGGGGAGTAAGCACTATGGCTACACCTTC,CASIPGSKHYGYTF
TRBJ1-5,TRBV10-3,.,.,TGTGCCATCAGTGAGTCCGACAGGCGGCAGCCCCAGCATTTT,CAISESDRRQPQHF
TRBJ1-3,TRBV2,TRBD1,.,TGTGCCAGCAGTGAATTTGGAACAGGGGTTGGAAACACCATATATTTT,CASSEFGTGVGNTIYF
TRBJ2-2,TRBV11-3,TRBD2,.,TGTGCCAGCAGCTTCCCTAGCGGGGGCCCGAACACCGGGGAGCTGTTTTTT,CASSFPSGGPNTGELFF
TRBJ1-1,TRBV28,.,.,TGTGCCATTGCAGGGGATAACACTGAAGCTTTCTTT,CAIAGDNTEAFF
TRBJ2-7,TRBV12-5,.,.,TGTGCTAGTGGACTTGACACTTCCTACGAGCAGTACTTC,CASGLDTSYEQYF
TRBJ2-5,TRBV5-1,.,.,TGCGCCAGCAGCTTGGCAGGGTTGGGGAAGACCCAGTACTTC,CASSLAGLGKTQYF
TRBJ1-6,TRBV2,.,few,TGTGCCAGCAGCCCTTCCTCGGGACTGAAAAATTCACCCCTCCACTTT,CASSPSSGLKNSPLHF
TRBJ1-1,TRBV6-5,.,.,TGTGCCAGCAGTTACTCTGACTCACGCAGGGGAGGGGTAGCTTTCTTT,CASSYSDSRRGGVAFF
TRBJ1-5,TRBV12-3/TRBV12-4,.,.,TGTGCCAGCAGTTTTGGGGGGGATCAGCCCCAGCATTTT,CASSFGGDQPQHF
TRBJ1-1,TRBV6-6,TRBD1,.,TGTGCCAGCAGTTACCTGACAGGGGGGATGAACACTGAAGCTTTCTTT,CASSYLTGGMNTEAFF
TRBJ2-5,TRBV4-1,.,once,TGCGCCAGCAGCCAAGGGGCAGGGGGGAGAGAGACCCAGTACTTC,CASSQGAGGRETQYF
TRBJ1-5,TRBV2,.,.,TGTGCCAGCAGGAATACAGAGAATCAGCCCCAGCATTTT,CASRNTENQPQHF
TRBJ2-3,TRBV18,TRBD2,.,TGTGCCAGCTCACCACGGGCTAGCGGGGCGAGCACAGATACGCAGTATTTT,CASSPRASGASTDTQYF
TRBJ1-1,TRBV7-9,TRBD1,.,TGTGCCAGCAGCGCTCCCGGGACAGGAGGGGCTTTCTTT,CASSAPGTGGAFF
TRBJ1-2,TRBV4-3,.,.,TGCGCCAGCAGCCAGACGCATAAGCCTCGAGGCATCGGCTACACCTTC,CASSQTHKPRGIGYTF
TRBJ1-5,TRBV6-5,.,.,TGTGCCAGCAGTTACTCGAGTGTCACCGGGAATCAGCCCCAGCATTTT,CASSYSSVTGNQPQHF
TRBJ1-1,TRBV11-3,.,.,TGTGCCAGCAGCCCAGGAGGCGGGTCCAGGACTGAAGCTTTCTTT,CASSPGGGSRTEAFF
TRBJ1-2,TRBV27,TRBD1,once,TGTGCCAGCAGACCGACAGGGGGGTATGGCTACACCTTC,CASRPTGGYGYTF
TRBJ2-7,TRBV11-2,TRBD1,.,TGTGCCAGCAGCTATACAGGGGGAGCAGTCGGCGAGCAGTACTTC,CASSYTGGAVGEQYF
TRBJ1-4,TRBV27,TRBD1,.,TGTGCCAGCAGTATGGGACAGGGGAATGAAAAACTGTTTTTT,CASSMGQGNEKLFF
TRBJ2-5,TRBV6-5,TRBD2,few,TGTGCCAGCAGGATTAGCGGGGGTGGCGGGGAGACCCAGTACTTC,CASRISGGGGETQYF